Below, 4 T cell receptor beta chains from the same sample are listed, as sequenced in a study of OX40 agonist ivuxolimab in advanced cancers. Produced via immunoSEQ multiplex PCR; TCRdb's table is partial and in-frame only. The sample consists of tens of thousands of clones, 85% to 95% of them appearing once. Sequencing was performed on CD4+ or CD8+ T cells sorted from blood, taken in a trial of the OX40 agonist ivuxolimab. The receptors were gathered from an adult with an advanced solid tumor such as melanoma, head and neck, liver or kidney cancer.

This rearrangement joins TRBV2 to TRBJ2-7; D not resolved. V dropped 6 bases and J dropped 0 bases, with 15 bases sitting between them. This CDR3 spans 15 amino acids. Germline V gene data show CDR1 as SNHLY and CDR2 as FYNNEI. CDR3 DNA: TGTGCCAGCAGAGACCTCGGTAGGGCCTCCTACGAGCAGTACTTC. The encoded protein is CASRDLGRASYEQYF.

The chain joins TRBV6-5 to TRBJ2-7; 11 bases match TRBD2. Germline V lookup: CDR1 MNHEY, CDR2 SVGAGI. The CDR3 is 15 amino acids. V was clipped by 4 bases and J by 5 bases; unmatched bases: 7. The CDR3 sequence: CASSLLAGGPHEQYF. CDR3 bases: TGTGCCAGCAGTTTGTTAGCGGGAGGGCCTCACGAGCAGTACTTC.

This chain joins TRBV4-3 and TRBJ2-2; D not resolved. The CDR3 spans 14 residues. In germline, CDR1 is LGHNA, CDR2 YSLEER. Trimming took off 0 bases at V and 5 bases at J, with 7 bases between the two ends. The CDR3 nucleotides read TGCGCCAGCAGCCAAGATTTTGAGACCGGGGAGCTGTTTTTT. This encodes CASSQDFETGELFF.

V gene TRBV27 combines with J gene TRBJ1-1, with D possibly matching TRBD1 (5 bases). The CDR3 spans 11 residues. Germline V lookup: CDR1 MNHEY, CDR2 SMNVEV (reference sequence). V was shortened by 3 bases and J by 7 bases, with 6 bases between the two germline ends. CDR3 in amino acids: CASSFGGEAFF. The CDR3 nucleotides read TGTGCCAGCAGTTTTGGGGGTGAAGCTTTCTTT.